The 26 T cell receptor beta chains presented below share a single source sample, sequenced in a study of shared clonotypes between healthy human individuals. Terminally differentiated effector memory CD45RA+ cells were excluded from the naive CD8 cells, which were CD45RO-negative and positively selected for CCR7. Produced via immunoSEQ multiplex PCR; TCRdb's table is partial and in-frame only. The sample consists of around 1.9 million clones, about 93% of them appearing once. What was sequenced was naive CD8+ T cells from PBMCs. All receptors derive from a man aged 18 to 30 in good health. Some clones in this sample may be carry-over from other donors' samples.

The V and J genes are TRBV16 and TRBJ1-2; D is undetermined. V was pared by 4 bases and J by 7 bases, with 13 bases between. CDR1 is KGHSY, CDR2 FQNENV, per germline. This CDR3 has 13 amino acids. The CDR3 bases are TGTGCCAGCAGCCCAGGCAGGAAGGCTGGCTACACCTTC. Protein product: CASSPGRKAGYTF.

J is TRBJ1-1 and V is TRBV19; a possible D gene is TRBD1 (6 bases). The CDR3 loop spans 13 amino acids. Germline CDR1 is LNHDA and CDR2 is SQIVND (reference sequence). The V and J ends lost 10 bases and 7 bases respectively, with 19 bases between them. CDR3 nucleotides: TGTGCCACCGAGGGGGGGGGCAATCTTGAAGCTTTCTTT. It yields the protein CATEGGGNLEAFF.

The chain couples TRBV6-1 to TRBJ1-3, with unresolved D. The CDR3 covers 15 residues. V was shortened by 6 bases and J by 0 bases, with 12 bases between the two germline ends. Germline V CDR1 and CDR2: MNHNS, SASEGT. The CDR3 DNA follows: TGTGCCAGCAGCCCCGGTCCGTTCTCTGGAAACACCATATATTTT. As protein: CASSPGPFSGNTIYF.

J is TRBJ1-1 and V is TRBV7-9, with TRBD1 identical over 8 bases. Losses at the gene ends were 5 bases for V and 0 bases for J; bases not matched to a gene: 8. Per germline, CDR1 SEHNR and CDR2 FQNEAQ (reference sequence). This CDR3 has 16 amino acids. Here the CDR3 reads CASSPRTGPMNTEAFF. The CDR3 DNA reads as TGTGCCAGCAGCCCCCGGACAGGGCCCATGAACACTGAAGCTTTCTTT.

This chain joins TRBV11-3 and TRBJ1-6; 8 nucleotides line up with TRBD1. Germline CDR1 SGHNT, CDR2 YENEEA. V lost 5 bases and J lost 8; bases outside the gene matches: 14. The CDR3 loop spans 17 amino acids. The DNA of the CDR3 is TGTGCCAGCAGCGCGAAGCATCGGGACAGGCCGGATTCACCCCTCCACTTT. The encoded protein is CASSAKHRDRPDSPLHF.

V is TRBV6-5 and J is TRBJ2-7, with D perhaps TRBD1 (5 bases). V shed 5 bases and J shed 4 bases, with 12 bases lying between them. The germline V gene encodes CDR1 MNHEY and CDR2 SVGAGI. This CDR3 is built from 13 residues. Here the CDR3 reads CASSMGPGYEQYF. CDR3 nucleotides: TGTGCCAGCAGTATGGGGCCCGGGTACGAGCAGTACTTC.

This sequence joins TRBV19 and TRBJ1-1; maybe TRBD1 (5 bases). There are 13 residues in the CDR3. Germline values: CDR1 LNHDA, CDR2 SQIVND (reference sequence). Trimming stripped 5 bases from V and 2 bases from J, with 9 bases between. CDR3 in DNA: TGTGCCAGTAGTGGGACGGTAAACACTGAAGCTTTCTTT. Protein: CASSGTVNTEAFF.

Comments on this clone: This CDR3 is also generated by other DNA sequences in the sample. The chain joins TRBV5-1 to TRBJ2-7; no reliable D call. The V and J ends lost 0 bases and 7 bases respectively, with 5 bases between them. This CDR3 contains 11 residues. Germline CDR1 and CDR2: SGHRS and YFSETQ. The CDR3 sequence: CASSLGTEQYF. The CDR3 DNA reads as TGCGCCAGCAGCTTGGGGACGGAGCAGTACTTC.

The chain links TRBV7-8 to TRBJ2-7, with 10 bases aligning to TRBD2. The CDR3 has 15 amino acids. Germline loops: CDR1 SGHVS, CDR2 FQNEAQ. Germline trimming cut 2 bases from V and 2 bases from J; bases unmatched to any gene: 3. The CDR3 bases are TGTGCCAGCAGCTTACTAGCGGGAGCTGCCTACGAGCAGTACTTC. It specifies CASSLLAGAAYEQYF. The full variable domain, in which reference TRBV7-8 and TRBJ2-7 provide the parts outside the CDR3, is GAGVSQSPRYKVAKRGQDVALRCDPISGHVSLFWYQQALGQGPEFLTYFQNEAQLDKSGLPSDRFFAERPEGSVSTLKIQRTQQEDSAVYLCASSLLAGAAYEQYFGPGTRLTVT.

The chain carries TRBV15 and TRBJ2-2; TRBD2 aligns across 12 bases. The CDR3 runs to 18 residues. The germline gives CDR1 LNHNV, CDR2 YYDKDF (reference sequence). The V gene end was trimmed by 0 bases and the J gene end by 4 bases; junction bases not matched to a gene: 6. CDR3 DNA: TGTGCCACCAGCAGAGATCGCGGACTAGCGGGACCCACCGGGGAGCTGTTTTTT. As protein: CATSRDRGLAGPTGELFF.

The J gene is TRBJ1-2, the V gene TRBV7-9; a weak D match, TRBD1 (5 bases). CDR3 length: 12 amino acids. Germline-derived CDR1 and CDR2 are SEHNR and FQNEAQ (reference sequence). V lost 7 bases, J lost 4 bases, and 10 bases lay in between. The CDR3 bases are TGTGCCAGCACCTCCAGGGTCTATGGCTACACCTTC. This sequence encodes CASTSRVYGYTF.

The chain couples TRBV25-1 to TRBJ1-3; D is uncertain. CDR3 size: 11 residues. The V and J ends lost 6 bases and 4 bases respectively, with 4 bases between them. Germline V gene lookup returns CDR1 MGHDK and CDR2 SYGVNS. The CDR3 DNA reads TGTGCCAGCAGCCGGGGAAACACCATATATTTT. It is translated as CASSRGNTIYF.

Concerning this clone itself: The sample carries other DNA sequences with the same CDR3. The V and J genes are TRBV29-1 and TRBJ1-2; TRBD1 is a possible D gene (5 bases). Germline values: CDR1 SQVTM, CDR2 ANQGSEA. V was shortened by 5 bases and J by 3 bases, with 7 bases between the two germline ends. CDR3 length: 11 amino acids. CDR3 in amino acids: CSVLGDYGYTF. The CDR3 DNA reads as TGCAGCGTTTTAGGGGACTATGGCTACACCTTC.

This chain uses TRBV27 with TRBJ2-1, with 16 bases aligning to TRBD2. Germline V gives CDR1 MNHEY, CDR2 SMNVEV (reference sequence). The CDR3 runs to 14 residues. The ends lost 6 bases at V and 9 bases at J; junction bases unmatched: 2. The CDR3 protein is CASRGLAGGSEQFF. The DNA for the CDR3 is TGTGCCAGCAGGGGACTAGCGGGAGGGTCTGAGCAGTTCTTC.

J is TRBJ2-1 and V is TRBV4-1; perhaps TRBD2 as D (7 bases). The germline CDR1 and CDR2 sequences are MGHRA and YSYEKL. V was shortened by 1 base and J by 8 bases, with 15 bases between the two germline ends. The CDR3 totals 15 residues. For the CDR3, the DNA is TGCGCCAGCAGCCAAGTGAGGGGGGGAGGCTATGAGCAGTTCTTC. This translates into CASSQVRGGGYEQFF.

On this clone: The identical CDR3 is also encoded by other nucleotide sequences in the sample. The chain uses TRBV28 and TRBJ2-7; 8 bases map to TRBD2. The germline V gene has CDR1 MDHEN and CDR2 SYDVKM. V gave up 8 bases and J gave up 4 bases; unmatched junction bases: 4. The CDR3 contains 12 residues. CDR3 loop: CASSRGAYEQYF. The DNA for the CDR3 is TGTGCCAGCTCGCGGGGGGCGTACGAGCAGTACTTC.

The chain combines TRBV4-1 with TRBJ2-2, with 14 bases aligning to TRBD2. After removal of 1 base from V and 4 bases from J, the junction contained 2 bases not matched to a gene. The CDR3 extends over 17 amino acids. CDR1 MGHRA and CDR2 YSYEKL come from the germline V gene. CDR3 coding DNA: TGCGCCAGCAGCCAAGTGGGACTAGCGGGAGTCACCGGGGAGCTGTTTTTT. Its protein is CASSQVGLAGVTGELFF.

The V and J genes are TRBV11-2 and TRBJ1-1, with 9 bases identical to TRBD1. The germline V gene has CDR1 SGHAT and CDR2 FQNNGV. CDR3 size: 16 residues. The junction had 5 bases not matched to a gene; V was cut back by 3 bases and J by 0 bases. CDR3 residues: CASSFPGTGMNTEAFF. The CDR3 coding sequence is TGTGCCAGCAGCTTCCCCGGGACAGGGATGAACACTGAAGCTTTCTTT.

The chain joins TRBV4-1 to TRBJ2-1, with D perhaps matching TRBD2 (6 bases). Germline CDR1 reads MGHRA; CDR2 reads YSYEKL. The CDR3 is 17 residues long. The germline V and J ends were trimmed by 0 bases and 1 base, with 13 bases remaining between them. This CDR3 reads CASSQDRAGLSYNEQFF. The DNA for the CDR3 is TGCGCCAGCAGCCAAGATCGTGCGGGATTGTCCTACAATGAGCAGTTCTTC.

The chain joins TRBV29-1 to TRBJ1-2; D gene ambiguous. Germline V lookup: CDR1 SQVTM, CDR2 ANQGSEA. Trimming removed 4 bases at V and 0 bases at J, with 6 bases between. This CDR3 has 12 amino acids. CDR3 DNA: TGCAGCGTTGTGCAGACTAACTATGGCTACACCTTC. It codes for CSVVQTNYGYTF.

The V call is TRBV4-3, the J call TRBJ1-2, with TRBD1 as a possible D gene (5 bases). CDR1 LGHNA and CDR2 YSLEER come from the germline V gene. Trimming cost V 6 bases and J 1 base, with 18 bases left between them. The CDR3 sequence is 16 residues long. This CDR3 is CASSRGMGESNYGYTF. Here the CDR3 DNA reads TGCGCCAGCAGTCGCGGGATGGGGGAAAGTAACTATGGCTACACCTTC.

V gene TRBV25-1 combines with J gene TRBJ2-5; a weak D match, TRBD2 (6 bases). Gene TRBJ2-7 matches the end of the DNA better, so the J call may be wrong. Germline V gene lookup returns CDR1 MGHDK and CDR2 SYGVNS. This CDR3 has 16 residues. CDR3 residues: CASSEWGSGDTYEQYF. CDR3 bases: TGTGCCAGCAGTGAATGGGGTAGCGGTGACACCTACGAGCAGTACTTC.

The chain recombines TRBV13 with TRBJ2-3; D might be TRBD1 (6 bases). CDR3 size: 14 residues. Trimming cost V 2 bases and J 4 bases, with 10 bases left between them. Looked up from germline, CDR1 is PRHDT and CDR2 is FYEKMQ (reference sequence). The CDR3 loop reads CASSLQGLPDTQYF. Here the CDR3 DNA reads TGTGCCAGCAGCTTACAGGGGCTTCCAGATACGCAGTATTTT. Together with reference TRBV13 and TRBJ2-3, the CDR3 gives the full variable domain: AAGVIQSPRHLIKEKRETATLKCYPIPRHDTVYWYQQGPGQDPQFLISFYEKMQSDKGSIPDRFSAQQFSDYHSELNMSSLELGDSALYFCASSLQGLPDTQYFGPGTRLTVL.

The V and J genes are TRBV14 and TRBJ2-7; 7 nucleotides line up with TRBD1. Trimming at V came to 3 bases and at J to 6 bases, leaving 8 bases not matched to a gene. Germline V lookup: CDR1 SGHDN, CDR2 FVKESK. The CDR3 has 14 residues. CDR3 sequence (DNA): TGTGCCAGCAGCCAGGCAGGGGGTGTTCGCGAGCAGTACTTC. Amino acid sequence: CASSQAGGVREQYF.

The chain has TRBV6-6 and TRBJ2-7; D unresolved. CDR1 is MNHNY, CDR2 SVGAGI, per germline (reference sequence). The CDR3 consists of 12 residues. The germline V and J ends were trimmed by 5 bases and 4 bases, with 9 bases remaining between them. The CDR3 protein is CASSINVYEQYF. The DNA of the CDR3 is TGTGCCAGCAGTATCAATGTTTACGAGCAGTACTTC.

The CDR3 protein is CASSEEAVTEAFF. The CDR3 DNA follows: TGTGCCAGCAGTGAGGAGGCAGTCACTGAAGCTTTCTTT. The chain joins TRBV13 to TRBJ1-1, with unresolved D. Germline V gene lookup returns CDR1 PRHDT and CDR2 FYEKMQ (reference sequence). Trimming stripped 6 bases from V and 4 bases from J, with 12 bases between. The CDR3 length is 13 residues.